This TCR beta chain was captured by sequencing in a study of long-term antiretroviral therapy in people with HIV. Overall study findings and caveats: Blood specimens, gathered between 2004 and 2017, were possibly obtained under older ART regimens. Versus controls, repertoires in people with HIV had narrower CDR3 length ranges. Information on adherence, resistance and therapy changes was unavailable.

The assay used was immunoSEQ (version v3.0), run at survey level. The method was immunoSEQ multiplex PCR; TCRdb's version includes in-frame clones alone and lacks a portion of them. The profile shows 35,000 to 45,000 clones, 80% of them singletons. This clone turned up a few times. The antigen is not known. The TCR comes from a man aged 30 to 39 with HIV. Source: unsorted PBMCs, taken 3.4 years after starting antiretroviral therapy.

CDR3 in amino acids: CASTGTGGGNQPQHF. The CDR3 DNA reads as TGTGCCAGCACCGGGACAGGGGGAGGCAATCAGCCCCAGCATTTT. V gene TRBV2 combines with J gene TRBJ1-5, with 11 bases identical to TRBD1. The germline gives CDR1 SNHLY, CDR2 FYNNEI. The CDR3 totals 15 residues. V gave up 7 bases and J gave up 2 bases; unmatched junction bases: 4. Full variable domain (outside the CDR3, taken from reference TRBV2 and TRBJ1-5): EPEVTQTPSHQVTQMGQEVILRCVPISNHLYFYWYRQILGQKVEFLVSFYNNEISEKSEIFDDQFSVERPDGSNFTLKIRSTKLEDSAMYFCASTGTGGGNQPQHFGDGTRLSIL.